This entry features one TCR beta chain sequence. This entry is derived from a study of blood T cell repertoires in COVID-19. Study summary: PBMCs, B-cell-depleted T cells, or T cells were the source of the cDNA or gDNA that made up the material.

The CDR3 has 13 residues. The trim removed 4 bases at V and 4 bases at J, leaving 3 bases unmatched. The germline gives CDR1 SGHRS, CDR2 YFSETQ. Sequencing used immunoSEQ multiplex PCR; TCRdb keeps in-frame clones, though not all of them. The table shows under 250,000 clones, with around 86% occurring only once. This sequence was found in an elderly woman with COVID-19, enrolled during active disease. The specimen sequenced was peripheral blood. V is TRBV5-1 and J is TRBJ1-1; 8 bases fit TRBD1. The CDR3 region has the DNA TGCGCCAGCAGCATACAGGGGGGCACTGAAGCTTTCTTT. Amino acids: CASSIQGGTEAFF.